This T cell receptor (beta chain) appears in the sequencing data of a study of beta chain features in type 1 diabetes (dated by TCRdb to 2016 to 2019). About the full investigation: Mean age, gender distribution, total cell number and subset yield did not differ between patients and healthy donors. A total of 90 million to 120 million sorted cells were examined across all samples, and a strong correlation was observed between cell number per subset and RNA yield. The study compared TCRB repertoires of sorted circulating CD4+ T cell subsets between recently diagnosed type 1 diabetes patients and matched healthy donors. Regulatory and stem cell-like memory subsets were isolated from only 8 patients and roughly eight healthy donors, whereas naive and central memory subsets came from all 28 donors.

With respect to this clone: The target of this receptor is not known. Per-base quality was not reported, and no clone a single base away is much larger than it.

Each donor gave one peripheral blood draw, roughly 110 mL on average, collected into heparinised tubes. Using a panel that included CD45RO, CCR7, CD25, CD127, CD95 and CD27, naive, central memory, regulatory and stem cell-like memory CD4+ T cells were sorted on a BD FACSAria II. Purity was above 95% for every sorted population. Right away, PBMCs were isolated by Lymphoprep density gradient centrifugation and were stained directly, with no culture step. So that batch effects would be minimized, each experiment stained and sorted samples in pairs, pairing one healthy donor with one patient. The CDR3 goes from the cysteine to the phenylalanine over 12 residues. Only the CDR3 part of the read is kept: 36 bases, read in frame from the first base. The CDR1 and CDR2 encoded by the germline V gene (reference sequence) are MNHEY and SMNVEV. At the junction V is shortened by 2 bases and J by 7 bases, with 6 bases in between.

The research as a whole found: PCR may preferentially amplify shorter templates, but because patient and control samples were amplified and corrected together, any resulting skew would affect both groups equally. Type 1 diabetes patients showed a moderate but significant shortening of TCRB CDR3 length in all four CD4+ subsets. Sequencing cDNA rather than genomic DNA could over-represent highly expressing activated cells, although activation and CD3 levels did not differ between groups. At VDJ recombination sites, type 1 diabetes patients had fewer insertions and more deleted nucleotides, which implies abnormalities in thymic rearrangement. Naive, central memory and regulatory TCRB repertoires appeared more similar among patients than among healthy donors. Because the HLA sub-analyses included only small numbers of individuals, any influence of HLA type on TCRB rearrangement was left unresolved.

The entire amount of isolated RNA was reverse transcribed using the High Capacity cDNA Reverse Transcription Kit, so the sequenced TCRB transcripts were expressed ones. Deep immunoSEQ sequencing was performed on naive, central memory and regulatory T cell samples, with an average of approximately 4 million total reads per sample. Sorted cells were lysed in RLT buffer and RNA was extracted with DNase-treated RNeasy Micro or Mini kits, depending on cell number. To prevent cross-contamination, every cell subset was processed on its own, while patient and healthy donor samples were processed together. The immunoSEQ multiplex PCR was used to amplify TCRB sequences from cDNA, yielding 87-bp fragments that span the CDR3 region. Sequencing of the amplicons was performed on the Illumina HiSeq platform. The original pipeline was this. PCR bias was corrected computationally using synthetic template baselines, and reads within Hamming distance 2 were collapsed, with unmergeable singletons discarded. By aligning reads against IMGT, V, D and J genes, CDR3 length, and insertions or deletions at six rearrangement sites were assigned. Clonotype counts were normalized to sorted cell number within each subset before computing true diversity and Gini coefficients with the tcR R package. The overlap coefficient, calculated on TCRB nucleotide sequences, was used to measure repertoire sharing. Out-of-frame TCRB sequences from naive cells were analyzed to stand in for the pre-selection repertoire. TCRdb holds this immuneACCESS table with in-frame rearrangements only. Some clones are missing; in checked studies, unresolved V genes explain under half, and the rest has no known cause. Clone size and the V and J calls come from that table; the DNA yielded D and trimming. This sample gives approximately 360,000 clones in total; roughly an eighth of them show up just once. 0.0085% to 0.012% of the sample is taken by the ten largest.

This receptor was taken from a woman between 18 and 29 years old with type 1 diabetes. This chain joins TRBV27 to TRBJ1-5; the D segment could be TRBD1, given 6 matching bases. The sequencing input was naive CD4+ T cells from blood. The cell subset or site label of this sample denotes: true naive CD4+ T cells. The CDR3 reads CASSLRGQPQHF. The nucleotide sequence is TGTGCCAGCAGTTTAAGGGGGCAGCCCCAGCATTTT.